The TCR beta chain under discussion was sequenced for a study of blood T cells in healthy people across ages. The overall study: Through template switching, about one barcoded beta molecule was captured per two T cells, as measured in model experiments.

This clonotype was seen many times. Then a second PCR, running about 7 to 11 cycles, was carried out with a sample-barcoded 5' primer and a J-beta primer mix. Using its own MiXCR run on the 5' RACE reads, TCRdb lists one record per CDR3 protein. The sample shows 1.5 million to 2 million distinct CDR3 sequences, around 48% of them seen only once. The CDR3 covers 13 residues. V gave up 5 bases and J gave up 4 bases, with 11 bases separating them. Germline values: CDR1 SGHVS, CDR2 FNYEAQ. Input material: blood. V and J are TRBV7-6 and TRBJ1-2; possibly TRBD1 for D (5 bases). The receptor was derived from a woman aged 40 to 50 in good health. CDR3: CASSVGTGYGYTF. The CDR3 DNA follows: TGTGCCAGCAGCGTCGGGACTGGCTATGGCTACACCTTC.